These T cell receptor beta chains were read from a single sample in a study of cytomegalovirus exposure and HLA in healthy donors. Sequenced by immunoSEQ multiplex PCR; TCRdb stores in-frame clones only, minus some. The sample table sets out tens of thousands of clones. Sequenced input: PBMCs. These receptors were collected from a male donor in good health and CMV-seronegative. Both conserved end residues are part of each CDR3. The D gene is left open where the match is weak. Size is stated for part of the rows, as once, few or many counts, or as a class when the clone is expanded.

- | TRBD1 | TRBJ2-2 | 15 | TRBV9 | TGTGCCAGCAGCGTTAAAGGGGGCAGCACCGGGGAGCTGTTTTTT | CASSVKGGSTGELFF
- | TRBD2 | TRBJ2-7 | 15 | TRBV28 | TGTGCCAGCTTCCCTCTCTGGCGGGAGACGGGCGAGCAGTACTTC | CASFPLWRETGEQYF
- | TRBD2 | TRBJ2-1 | 15 | TRBV19 | TGTGCCAGTAGTATACATCTCGGGAGGGACTGGGAGCAGTTCTTC | CASSIHLGRDWEQFF
- | - | TRBJ1-4 | 16 | TRBV28 | TGTGCCAGCAGTTTACCAATCATAGGAGGGGAGGAAAAACTGTTTTTT | CASSLPIIGGEEKLFF
- | - | TRBJ1-3 | 14 | TRBV7-2 | TGTGCCAGCAGCCGAGGTCTCTCTGGAAACACCATATATTTT | CASSRGLSGNTIYF
- | - | TRBJ2-1 | 14 | TRBV19 | TGTGCCAGTAGTATAGTCACCAGGGACAATGAGCAGTTCTTC | CASSIVTRDNEQFF
- | TRBD2 | TRBJ2-5 | 15 | TRBV6-1 | TGTGCCAGCAGTGACGAGGGACTAAAGGGGGAGACCCAGTACTTC | CASSDEGLKGETQYF
- | TRBD2 | TRBJ2-2 | 15 | TRBV6-5 | TGTGCCAGCGGGAGGGTGCGGTCGAACACCGGGGAGCTGTTTTTT | CASGRVRSNTGELFF
- | TRBD2 | TRBJ2-4 | 15 | TRBV5-1 | TGCGCCAGCAGCTTGGGGGGCACTAGCGGGAACATTCAGTACTTC | CASSLGGTSGNIQYF
- | - | TRBJ2-2 | 13 | TRBV10-3 | TGTGCCATCAGTGACGGGGGATCCGGGGAGCTGTTTTTT | CAISDGGSGELFF
- | - | TRBJ2-5 | 12 | TRBV18 | TGTGCCAGCTCCCGGGGCCAAGAGACCCAGTACTTC | CASSRGQETQYF
- | - | TRBJ1-4 | 19 | TRBV18 | TGTGCCAGCTCACCAAATCAACAGGGTCCTGAGTCCTTTAATGAAAAACTGTTTTTT | CASSPNQQGPESFNEKLFF
- | TRBD1 | TRBJ1-4 | 16 | TRBV9 | TGTGCCAGCAGCAGAAGACAGGGGTCAACTAATGAAAAACTGTTTTTT | CASSRRQGSTNEKLFF
- | - | TRBJ2-3 | 14 | TRBV6-5 | TGTGCCACTAAGGAGGGGTGGGGCACAGATACGCAGTATTTT | CATKEGWGTDTQYF
medium-sized | - | TRBJ2-2 | 15 | TRBV6-4 | TGTGCCAGCAGTGGCGGTAGCGAGAACACCGGGGAGCTGTTTTTT | CASSGGSENTGELFF
- | - | TRBJ2-1 | 15 | TRBV19 | TGTGCCAGTACCCAGGGCGGAGGGCCACTAGACGAGCAGTTCTTC | CASTQGGGPLDEQFF
- | TRBD1 | TRBJ1-6 | 15 | TRBV5-1 | TGCGCCAGCAGCGTGGGACAGGGGATTGATTCACCCCTCCACTTT | CASSVGQGIDSPLHF
- | TRBD2 | TRBJ2-1 | 13 | TRBV19 | TGTGCCAGTAGTGCTAGCGGGAGTATTGAGCAGTTCTTC | CASSASGSIEQFF
- | TRBD2 | TRBJ2-1 | 15 | TRBV4-3 | TGCGCCAGCAGCCAAGGACTAGCGGGAGAGAATGAGCAGTTCTTC | CASSQGLAGENEQFF
- | TRBD2 | TRBJ2-1 | 12 | TRBV4-1 | TGCGCCAGCAGCCTGGGACTAACCGTGCAGTTCTTC | CASSLGLTVQFF
- | - | TRBJ1-5 | 14 | TRBV19 | TGTGCCAGTAGTCACGGGCGGGGCCGACAGCCCCAGCATTTT | CASSHGRGRQPQHF
- | - | TRBJ1-2 | 16 | TRBV6-4 | TGCGCCAGCAGTGACTCGAGCGAGGGATCGGGATATGGCTACACCTTC | CASSDSSEGSGYGYTF
- | - | TRBJ1-1 | 14 | TRBV7-6 | TGTGCCAGCAGCTTGGCTGGGGGAGGAACTGAAGCTTTCTTT | CASSLAGGGTEAFF
- | TRBD2 | TRBJ2-1 | 16 | TRBV7-2 | TGTGCCAGCAGCCCAAGCCTGACTAGCGGGAACAGTGAGCAGTTCTTC | CASSPSLTSGNSEQFF
- | - | TRBJ1-2 | 13 | TRBV30 | TGTGCCTTTAAATCTTCAGGTGTCTATGGCTACACCTTC | CAFKSSGVYGYTF
- | - | TRBJ1-5 | 12 | TRBV5-6 | TGTGCCAGCAGCTTGCTTAATCAGCCCCAGCATTTT | CASSLLNQPQHF
- | TRBD2 | TRBJ2-7 | 14 | TRBV28 | TGTGCCAGCACCCCAGGGACTAGCGGCCTCGAGCAGTACTTC | CASTPGTSGLEQYF
- | - | TRBJ2-5 | 13 | TRBV6-5 | TGTGCCAGCAGACTGGGACTCCAAGAGACCCAGTACTTC | CASRLGLQETQYF